This T cell receptor (beta chain) was obtained from a study of control samples from healthy donors and cancer patients. Assay: immunoSEQ multiplex PCR; the TCRdb copy retains only in-frame clones and omits some. The sample includes about 92,000 clones, 82% of them seen just once. Between the trimmed V and J ends, which lost 6 bases and 6 bases, there was a span of 14 bases. CDR3 length: 13 residues. The TCR comes from a woman in her sixties in good health. The specimen was blood. The rearrangement links TRBV12-3 or TRBV12-4 to TRBJ1-2; perhaps TRBD1 as D (6 bases). The CDR3 loop reads CASSSHTGNGYTF. The CDR3 DNA reads TGTGCCAGCAGCTCCCATACAGGGAATGGCTACACCTTC.